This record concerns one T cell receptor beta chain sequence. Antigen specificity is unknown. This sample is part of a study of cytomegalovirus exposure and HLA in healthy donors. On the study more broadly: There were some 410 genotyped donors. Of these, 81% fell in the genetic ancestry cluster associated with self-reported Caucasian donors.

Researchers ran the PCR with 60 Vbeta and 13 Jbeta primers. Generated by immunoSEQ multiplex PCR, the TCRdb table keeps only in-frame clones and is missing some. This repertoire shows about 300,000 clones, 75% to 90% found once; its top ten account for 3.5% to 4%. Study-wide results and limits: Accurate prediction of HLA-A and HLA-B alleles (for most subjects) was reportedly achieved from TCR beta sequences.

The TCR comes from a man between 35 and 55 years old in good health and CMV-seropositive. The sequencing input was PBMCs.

In nucleotides, the CDR3 is TGCGCCAGCAGCTTAATCGGGACAGGGCCCTACGAGCAGTACTTC. As protein: CASSLIGTGPYEQYF. This chain links TRBV5-1 with TRBJ2-7, with TRBD1 matching 9 bases. Germline V gene data show CDR1 as SGHRS and CDR2 as YFSETQ. With V trimmed by 2 bases and J by 2 bases, 5 bases remained unmatched. The CDR3 sequence is 15 residues long.